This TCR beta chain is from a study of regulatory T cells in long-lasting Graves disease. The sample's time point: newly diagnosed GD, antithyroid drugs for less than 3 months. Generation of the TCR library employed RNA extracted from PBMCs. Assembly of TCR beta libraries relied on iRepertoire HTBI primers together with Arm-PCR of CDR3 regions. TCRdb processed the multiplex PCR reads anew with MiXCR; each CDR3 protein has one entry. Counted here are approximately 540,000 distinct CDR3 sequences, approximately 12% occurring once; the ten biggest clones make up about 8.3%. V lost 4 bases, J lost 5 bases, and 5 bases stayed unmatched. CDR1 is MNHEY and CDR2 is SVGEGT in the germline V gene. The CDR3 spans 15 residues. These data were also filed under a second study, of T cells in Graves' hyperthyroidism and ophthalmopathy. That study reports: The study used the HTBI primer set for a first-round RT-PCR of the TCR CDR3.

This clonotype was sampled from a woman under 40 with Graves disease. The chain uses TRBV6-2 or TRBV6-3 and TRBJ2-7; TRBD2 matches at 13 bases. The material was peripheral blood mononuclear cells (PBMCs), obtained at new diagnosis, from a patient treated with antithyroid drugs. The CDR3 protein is CASSLGLAGVNEQYF. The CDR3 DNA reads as TGTGCCAGCAGTTTAGGACTAGCGGGAGTTAACGAGCAGTACTTC.